This TCR beta chain stems from a study of T cells after yellow fever vaccination. Study-wide results and limits: Abundant bulk-derived clonotypes could contaminate FACS-sorted repertoires. The booster response re-showed most primary clones: approximately 95% CD4, roughly 91% CD8. A limited proportion of clonotypes was detected within both the CD4 and CD8 compartments.

This clonotype was seen repeatedly, ten times or more. No antigen is known for it. UMIs and a universal primer site were added when TCR cDNA was made by 5'RACE template switching. TCRdb recomputed calls from the 5' RACE reads with MiXCR, one row per CDR3 protein. The sample carries fewer than 400,000 distinct CDR3 sequences, 6% to 8% recorded once. The CDR3 is 12 amino acids. Looked up from germline, CDR1 is GTSNPN and CDR2 is SVGIG (reference sequence). Deletions cut 5 bases from V and 6 bases from J, with 13 bases between. Sequenced material: PBMCs, taken 5 days after the yellow fever booster vaccination. This receptor was obtained from a man aged 25-40 years who received the YFV17D yellow fever vaccine. This chain links TRBV30 with TRBJ2-5; D gene uncertain. This chain's CDR3 is CAWETQGKTQYF. CDR3 coding DNA: TGTGCCTGGGAGACTCAAGGGAAGACCCAGTACTTC.